The 19 T cell receptor beta chains below were found in one sample sequenced in a study of OX40 agonist ivuxolimab in advanced cancers. Libraries were prepared by immunoSEQ multiplex PCR; TCRdb keeps only in-frame clonotypes and omits some of them. The data contain some 74,000 clones, roughly four fifths of them singletons. This specimen was CD4+ or CD8+ T cells sorted from blood, taken in a trial of the OX40 agonist ivuxolimab. Every receptor here comes from an adult with an advanced solid tumor such as melanoma, head and neck, liver or kidney cancer.

The genes are TRBV11-3 and TRBJ1-5, with 7 bases aligning to TRBD1. Germline lookup yields CDR1 SGHNT and CDR2 YENEEA. The CDR3 extends over 19 amino acids. V was pared by 6 bases and J by 5 bases, with 22 bases of the junction left unmatched. As DNA, the CDR3 is TGTGCCAGCAGTATAGGACAGGCAAAACCACCCCCCTACCATCAGCCCCAGCATTTT. It yields the protein CASSIGQAKPPPYHQPQHF.

V and J are TRBV5-1 and TRBJ1-3; no definite D call. The CDR3 totals 18 residues. Per germline, CDR1 SGHRS and CDR2 YFSETQ. Deletions cut 4 bases from V and 3 bases from J, with 23 bases between. Written as DNA, the CDR3 is TGCGCCAGCAGCCTCGATACGTTAGCCGTTAGCGGTGGAAACACCATATATTTT. This sequence encodes CASSLDTLAVSGGNTIYF.

This clone was seen a handful of times. The rearrangement links TRBV10-3 to TRBJ1-2, with 9 bases aligning to TRBD1. Germline CDR1 ENHRY, CDR2 SYGVKD. Trimming took 6 bases from V and 0 from J; bases not matched to a gene: 8. The CDR3 is 16 residues long. CDR3 residues: CAISGDREVANYGYTF. In DNA form, the CDR3 reads TGTGCCATCAGCGGGGACAGGGAAGTAGCTAACTATGGCTACACCTTC.

CDR3 coding DNA: TGTGCCAGCAGTTTTGGCCAGGGCCGTCCTAACTATGGCTACACCTTC. It codes for CASSFGQGRPNYGYTF. The rearrangement uses TRBV28 and TRBJ1-2, with TRBD1 as a possible D gene (5 bases). In germline, CDR1 is MDHEN, CDR2 SYDVKM. There are 16 residues in the CDR3. V was clipped by 3 bases and J by 0 bases, with 14 bases between them.

The J gene is TRBJ1-2, the V gene TRBV6-5; no reliable D call. The V end was cut by 5 bases, the J end by 1 base, with 8 bases between. Germline V CDR1 and CDR2: MNHEY, SVGAGI. This CDR3 contains 13 residues. CDR3 amino acids: CASSTVFNYGYTF. The CDR3 DNA is TGTGCCAGCAGTACGGTTTTTAACTATGGCTACACCTTC.

This chain uses TRBV9 with TRBJ2-7; 8 nucleotides line up with TRBD1. Germline loops: CDR1 SGDLS, CDR2 YYNGEE. This CDR3 region has 15 residues. The V segment lost 0 bases and the J segment 3 bases; nucleotides outside the gene matches: 5. The CDR3 coding sequence is TGTGCCAGCAGCGTAGAAGGACAGGGAAGCTACGAGCAGTACTTC. Translated: CASSVEGQGSYEQYF.

This clone showed up just a few times. This rearrangement joins TRBV5-1 to TRBJ2-1; TRBD2 matches at 11 bases. The V gene's germline CDR1 is SGHRS and CDR2 YFSETQ. V was pared by 0 bases and J by 3 bases, with 2 bases of the junction left unmatched. The CDR3 extends over 16 amino acids. This CDR3 reads CASSLAGLAGYNEQFF. CDR3 DNA sequence: TGCGCCAGCAGCTTGGCCGGACTAGCGGGCTACAATGAGCAGTTCTTC.

This clone was detected only once. The chain couples TRBV28 to TRBJ1-2, with D possibly being TRBD1 (5 bases). The length of the CDR3 is 13 residues. CDR1 is MDHEN, CDR2 SYDVKM, per germline. With 4 bases removed from V and 8 bases from J, the gap between germline ends came to 14 bases. CDR3 nucleotide sequence: TGTGCCAGCAGTTCCCAACAGGCCGAGGGCTACACCTTC. As protein: CASSSQQAEGYTF.

J is TRBJ2-7 and V is TRBV19; D might be TRBD2 (6 bases). V was shortened by 3 bases and J by 3 bases, with 12 bases between the two germline ends. Germline-derived CDR1 and CDR2 are LNHDA and SQIVND (reference sequence). This CDR3 is built from 14 residues. The CDR3 spells CASSIEDYGYEQYF. The CDR3, as DNA: TGTGCCAGTAGTATTGAGGACTACGGCTACGAGCAGTACTTC. Looking up the rest from reference TRBV19 and TRBJ2-7 gives the full variable domain: DGGITQSPKYLFRKEGQNVTLSCEQNLNHDAMYWYRQDPGQGLRLIYYSQIVNDFQKGDIAEGYSVSREKKESFPLTVTSAQKNPTAFYLCASSIEDYGYEQYFGPGTRLTVT.

The chain uses TRBV5-4 and TRBJ2-4; 11 bases agree with TRBD1. CDR3 size: 16 residues. Germline V gene lookup returns CDR1 SGHNT and CDR2 YYREEE (reference sequence). J lost 3 bases, V lost 2 bases, and 4 bases had no gene match. CDR3 sequence reads: CASSLGQGAGKNIQYF. The DNA of the CDR3 is TGTGCCAGCAGCTTAGGACAGGGGGCAGGCAAAAACATTCAGTACTTC. The full variable domain, completed using reference TRBV5-4 and TRBJ2-4, is ETGVTQSPTHLIKTRGQQVTLRCSSQSGHNTVSWYQQALGQGPQFIFQYYREEENGRGNFPPRFSGLQFPNYSSELNVNALELDDSALYLCASSLGQGAGKNIQYFGAGTRLSVL.

The rearrangement links TRBV27 to TRBJ2-5, with 7 nucleotides matching TRBD1. This CDR3 region has 16 residues. V was clipped by 4 bases and J by 6 bases; unmatched bases: 14. The germline V gene has CDR1 MNHEY and CDR2 SMNVEV (reference sequence). CDR3 amino acids: CASSSLRQGKRKTQYF. The CDR3 nucleotides are TGTGCCAGCAGTTCCCTCCGACAGGGCAAACGGAAGACCCAGTACTTC.

The sample holds a few counts of this clone. CDR3 coding DNA: TGTGCCAGCAGCTTAGTGGGCAACGAGCAGTACTTC. Translated: CASSLVGNEQYF. The chain links TRBV7-8 to TRBJ2-7; D ambiguous. This CDR3 comprises 12 residues. CDR1 and CDR2 from the germline V gene are SGHVS and FQNEAQ. The V end was cut by 1 base, the J end by 5 bases, with 6 bases between.

The chain uses TRBV4-2 and TRBJ2-5; D is unresolved. Trimming shortened V by 1 base and J by 2 bases, and 5 bases separated the two germline ends. Germline V CDR1 and CDR2: LGHNA, YNFKEQ. The CDR3 totals 13 residues. The CDR3 DNA reads as TGTGCCAGCAGCCAAGGAGGACAAGAGACCCAGTACTTC. Encoded protein: CASSQGGQETQYF.

The genes are TRBV2 and TRBJ2-2; D is unclear. This CDR3 is built from 15 residues. Trimming removed 3 bases at V and 6 bases at J, with 14 bases between. CDR1 is SNHLY, CDR2 FYNNEI, per germline. CDR3 nucleotides: TGTGCCAGCAGTGACTTAAGGGTTCCGGCCGGGGAGCTGTTTTTT. Translating it yields CASSDLRVPAGELFF.

The genes are TRBV5-4 and TRBJ2-3; D call uncertain. The germline CDR1 and CDR2 sequences are SGHNT and YYREEE (reference sequence). Trimming shortened V by 0 bases and J by 2 bases, and 7 bases separated the two germline ends. CDR3 length: 14 residues. CDR3 bases: TGTGCCAGCAGCTTGGACTCAATCACAGATACGCAGTATTTT. Protein: CASSLDSITDTQYF.

V usage is TRBV4-1 and J usage is TRBJ2-1; TRBD2 might be the D (6 bases). The CDR3 consists of 15 residues. The V end lost 8 bases, the J end lost 6 bases, and 20 bases lay between the germline ends. CDR1 and CDR2 from the germline V gene are MGHRA and YSYEKL. The CDR3, as DNA: TGCGCCAGCTCTCCGGGCGGGACTGCTCTCAATGAGCAGTTCTTC. Translation: CASSPGGTALNEQFF.

This clone was observed a handful of times. A junction end diverges from the germline sequence, so it may reflect a read error. The chain is built from TRBV9 and TRBJ1-2; D remains ambiguous. This CDR3 is 11 amino acids long. Germline CDR1 and CDR2: SGDLS and YYNGEE. The CDR3 bases are TGTGCCAGCAGCGTAGCTACCGAAGTCCGCTTC. It specifies CASSVATEVRF.

V and J are TRBV5-1 and TRBJ2-1, with D possibly called TRBD1 or TRBD2 (5 bases each). Between the trimmed V and J ends, which lost 5 bases and 0 bases, there was a span of 9 bases. The CDR3 sequence is 14 residues long. The germline V gene encodes CDR1 SGHRS and CDR2 YFSETQ. In DNA, the CDR3 is TGCGCCAGCAGTACGGGGACCTCCTACAATGAGCAGTTCTTC. Protein product: CASSTGTSYNEQFF.

The CDR3 DNA reads as TGTGCCAGCAGCGCGCGACAGGGGGGTTACGAGCAGTACTTC. Translation: CASSARQGGYEQYF. The V gene is TRBV7-2, the J gene TRBJ2-7; TRBD1 agrees at 9 bases. This CDR3 contains 14 residues. J gave up 4 bases and V 5 bases, and 6 bases lay outside the gene matches. The germline V gene encodes CDR1 SGHTA and CDR2 FQGNSA.